This T cell receptor (beta chain) was found in a study of regulatory T cells in long-lasting Graves disease. Stated time point: newly diagnosed GD, antithyroid drugs for less than 3 months. PBMC-derived RNA was used for the TCR library. A word on this clonotype: The antigen is not known.

Study-wide results and caveats: For persistent Graves' patients, TCR diversity was lower than for newly diagnosed ones. Persistent disease favored TRBV28, TRBJ1-2 and TRBJ2-5.

V trimming: 4 bases; J trimming: 4 bases; junction bases outside the gene matches: 4. Looked up from germline, CDR1 is MNHEY and CDR2 is SVGAGI. This CDR3 region has 14 residues. Arm-PCR of CDR3 regions and iRepertoire HTBI primers were the basis on which TCR beta libraries were built. TCRdb redid the calling of the multiplex PCR reads with MiXCR, one entry per CDR3 protein. The sample includes around 460,000 distinct CDR3 sequences, 11% to 15% of them seen just once. The sample was also linked to a second study, of T cells in Graves' hyperthyroidism and ophthalmopathy. That study reports: Stable disease denoted Graves' hyperthyroidism without ophthalmopathy progression within 18 months.

The J gene is TRBJ1-1, the V gene TRBV6-5, with 9 bases identical to TRBD1. This material consisted of peripheral blood mononuclear cells (PBMCs), taken at new diagnosis, from a patient treated with antithyroid drugs. The sequence came from a woman aged 50 to 60 with Graves disease. The CDR3: CASSWGQGPTEAFF. The CDR3 nucleotides read TGTGCCAGCAGTTGGGGACAGGGCCCCACTGAAGCTTTCTTT.